Shown below are 29 T cell receptor beta chains from a single sample sequenced in a study of identical twins. TCRdb re-analysed the 5' RACE reads in MiXCR, keeping a single row per CDR3 protein. The sample carries 1.5 million or so distinct CDR3 sequences, under 35% recorded once. The sample was cord blood. The origin of the receptors is a newborn girl in good health.

This chain joins TRBV6-6 and TRBJ2-1, with TRBD1 matching over 9 bases. J gave up 10 bases and V 6 bases, and 10 bases lay outside the gene matches. There are 14 residues in the CDR3. Germline CDR1 MNHNY, CDR2 SVGAGI (reference sequence). In DNA form, the CDR3 reads TGTGCCAGCAGCTCCGGGACAGGGTTGCGCGAGCAGTTCTTC. This sequence encodes CASSSGTGLREQFF.

The rearrangement uses TRBV6-5 and TRBJ2-5; possibly TRBD1 or TRBD2 for D (7 bases each). V was cut by 7 bases and J by 6 bases, with 15 bases left in between. The CDR3 extends over 13 amino acids. Germline values: CDR1 MNHEY, CDR2 SVGAGI. CDR3 loop: CASNQGGMKTQYF. CDR3 DNA: TGTGCCAGCAATCAGGGGGGGATGAAGACCCAGTACTTC.

This clonotype was detected many times. This chain joins TRBV12-3 or TRBV12-4 and TRBJ2-7; 8 bases align to TRBD1. V was pared by 8 bases and J by 7 bases, with 4 bases of the junction left unmatched. This CDR3 has 11 residues. The CDR3 loop reads CASGQGGEQYF. Written as DNA, the CDR3 is TGTGCCAGCGGACAGGGCGGAGAGCAGTACTTC.

This clonotype has only a few counts. This chain uses TRBV20-1 with TRBJ1-2, with D possibly being TRBD1 (5 bases). This CDR3 comprises 12 residues. The V gene lost 3 bases and the J gene lost 7 bases, with 12 bases spanning the gap. CDR1 is DFQATT and CDR2 is SNEGSKA in the germline V gene (reference sequence). The DNA of the CDR3 is TGCAGTGCTAGTACCAGGGCGGGTGGCTACACCTTC. Its translation: CSASTRAGGYTF.

The chain couples TRBV10-2 to TRBJ1-5; D remains unclear. Trimming pared 5 bases from V and 5 bases from J, leaving 10 bases between. The CDR3 runs 13 residues. CDR1 and CDR2 (germline): WSHSY, SAAADI. The CDR3 DNA follows: TGCGCCAGCAGTAATTCCGGGGATCAGCCCCAGCATTTT. Amino acids: CASSNSGDQPQHF.

V is TRBV5-1 and J is TRBJ2-1; 10 positions agree with TRBD1. Trimming removed 4 bases from V and 4 bases from J; junction bases left unmatched: 11. Germline V CDR1 and CDR2: SGHRS, YFSETQ. The CDR3 extends over 17 amino acids. CDR3 residues: CASSVRDRGLIYNEQFF. The CDR3 DNA reads TGCGCCAGCAGCGTCCGGGACAGGGGCTTAATTTACAATGAGCAGTTCTTC.

V usage is TRBV6-7 and J usage is TRBJ2-1, with a weak D call TRBD2 (5 bases). TRBV6-7 is sorted into the ORF group, with uncertain function. This CDR3 spans 16 amino acids. V lost 4 bases, J lost 9 bases, and 22 bases lay in between. As DNA, the CDR3 is TGTGCCAGCAGTTCCGTTCAAAGGACTCCCTTAGGTGAGCAGTTCTTC. Translating it yields CASSSVQRTPLGEQFF.

This clonotype was seen only a few times. This chain uses TRBV28 with TRBJ1-6; the D is unclear. Trimming left V 5 bases short and J 2 bases short, with 10 bases between. The CDR3 loop spans 15 amino acids. Germline assignment: CDR1 MDHEN and CDR2 SYDVKM. The DNA of the CDR3 is TGTGCCAGCAGTCCCCGGGCCACCTATAATTCACCCCTCCACTTT. It translates to CASSPRATYNSPLHF. Full variable domain (missing parts from reference TRBV28 and TRBJ1-6): DVKVTQSSRYLVKRTGEKVFLECVQDMDHENMFWYRQDPGLGLRLIYFSYDVKMKEKGDIPEGYSVSREKKERFSLILESASTNQTSMYLCASSPRATYNSPLHFGNGTRLTVT.

Worth noting for this clonotype: Just one base apart from a much larger clone, this may be a read error. The chain carries TRBV6-2 or TRBV6-3 and TRBJ2-5; D not resolved. The V end was cut by 6 bases, the J end by 11 bases, with 16 bases between. Germline V gene lookup returns CDR1 MNHEY and CDR2 SVGEGT. The CDR3 spans 12 residues. The CDR3 loop is CASSPPRNEQYF. In DNA form, the CDR3 reads TGTGCCAGCAGCCCACCTAGGAATGAGCAGTACTTC.

This clonotype was counted between two and nine times. V gene TRBV20-1 combines with J gene TRBJ2-5; TRBD1 matches 7 bases. This CDR3 is built from 13 residues. V trimming: 4 bases; J trimming: 5 bases; junction bases outside the gene matches: 7. Germline assignment: CDR1 DFQATT and CDR2 SNEGSKA (reference sequence). The CDR3 sequence is CSANLQGLETQYF. In nucleotides, the CDR3 is TGCAGTGCTAACTTACAGGGGCTGGAGACCCAGTACTTC.

To note about this clonotype: One end of the junction is discordant with germline, which a read error may explain. V and J are TRBV4-1 and TRBJ1-4, with TRBD1 matching 8 bases. The length of the CDR3 is 17 residues. Germline values: CDR1 MGHRA, CDR2 YSYEKL. This CDR3 is CANSQDRWTGRGEKLFF. DNA for the CDR3: TGCGCCAACAGCCAAGATCGTTGGACAGGGCGGGGAGAAAAACTGTTTTTT.

A word on this clonotype: A much larger clone lies a single base off, so this may be a read error. V is TRBV5-5 and J is TRBJ1-2; D not certain. Trimming cost V 4 bases and J 6 bases, with 19 bases left between them. The germline V gene has CDR1 SGHKS and CDR2 YYEKEE (reference sequence). The CDR3 runs 15 residues. The CDR3 protein is CASSRGRRGVHGYTF. The DNA for the CDR3 is TGTGCCAGCAGCCGAGGGCGCCGGGGAGTTCATGGCTACACCTTC.

V gene TRBV5-1 combines with J gene TRBJ1-2; 10 bases line up with TRBD1. The V gene end was trimmed by 3 bases and the J gene end by 3 bases; junction bases not matched to a gene: 5. This CDR3 is built from 15 residues. CDR1 SGHRS and CDR2 YFSETQ come from the germline V gene. The CDR3 here is CASSSRGTGDYGYTF. CDR3 nucleotides: TGCGCCAGCAGCTCCCGTGGGACAGGGGACTATGGCTACACCTTC.

This clonotype was picked up many times. The V gene is TRBV12-3 or TRBV12-4, the J gene TRBJ2-7; possible D gene TRBD1, 5 bases. The CDR3 is 16 residues long. Trimming left V 6 bases short and J 4 bases short, with 22 bases between. The CDR3 region is CASSPALAGILYEQYF. CDR3 bases: TGTGCCAGCAGCCCTGCCCTTGCAGGGATTCTTTACGAGCAGTACTTC.

V usage is TRBV10-3 and J usage is TRBJ2-4, with 7 nucleotides matching TRBD2. The CDR3 length is 15 residues. CDR1 is ENHRY and CDR2 is SYGVKD in the germline V gene. J was trimmed by 1 base and V by 4 bases; bases with no gene match: 4. The CDR3 is CAISGRGMAKNIQYF. The CDR3 DNA reads TGTGCCATCAGTGGGCGGGGGATGGCCAAAAACATTCAGTACTTC.

This chain uses TRBV2 with TRBJ1-1; D possibly corresponds to TRBD1 (5 bases). V was trimmed by 8 bases and J by 0 bases, leaving 19 bases between them. Germline-derived CDR1 and CDR2 are SNHLY and FYNNEI. The CDR3 is made up of 16 amino acids. DNA of the CDR3: TGTGCCAGCTGGACGGGACTGAGTACTATGAACACTGAAGCTTTCTTT. Translating gives CASWTGLSTMNTEAFF.

The genes are TRBV7-8 and TRBJ2-7; D could derive from TRBD1 or TRBD2 (6 bases each). Germline V gene data show CDR1 as SGHVS and CDR2 as FQNEAQ. This CDR3 is 15 amino acids long. V lost 6 bases and J lost 5, with 20 bases in between. CDR3 residues: CASRPTGAIDDEQYF. The CDR3 DNA is TGTGCCAGCAGGCCGACGGGGGCCATTGACGACGAGCAGTACTTC.

The V call is TRBV3-1, the J call TRBJ2-3; D might be TRBD1 or TRBD2, each matching 6 bases. The CDR3 is made up of 16 amino acids. Germline V lookup: CDR1 LGHDT, CDR2 YNNKEL (reference sequence). V gave up 4 bases and J gave up 2 bases, with 16 bases separating them. CDR3 bases: TGTGCCAGCAGCCTGGGGACTCCGGGGGCCACAGATACGCAGTATTTT. It encodes CASSLGTPGATDTQYF.

A remark on this clonotype: A junction end diverges from the germline sequence, so it may reflect a read error. This rearrangement joins TRBV7-8 to TRBJ1-2; D remains unclear. There are 12 residues in the CDR3. Looked up from germline, CDR1 is SGHVS and CDR2 is FQNEAQ. Written as DNA, the CDR3 is TGTGCCAACAGCCCTCAAAGGTCGGGCTACACCTTC. This gives the protein CANSPQRSGYTF.

This clonotype was picked up one time. The CDR3 protein is CAIKVVGTGSIYF. The CDR3 coding sequence is TGTGCCATCAAAGTCGTCGGCACGGGAAGCATATATTTT. This chain links TRBV10-3 with TRBJ1-3; D gene uncertain. Germline V gene data show CDR1 as ENHRY and CDR2 as SYGVKD. The CDR3 length is 13 residues. Trimming removed 7 bases at V and 12 bases at J, with 19 bases between.

This chain uses TRBV5-5 with TRBJ1-1; TRBD1 matches 9 bases. The CDR3 extends over 17 amino acids. The germline V gene encodes CDR1 SGHKS and CDR2 YYEKEE (reference sequence). V was clipped by 3 bases and J by 2 bases; unmatched bases: 11. CDR3 bases: TGTGCCAGCAGCTGGACCGGGACAGGGTTCGGTAACACTGAAGCTTTCTTT. It encodes CASSWTGTGFGNTEAFF. Variable domain in full (rest from reference TRBV5-5 and TRBJ1-1): DAGVTQSPTHLIKTRGQQVTLRCSPISGHKSVSWYQQVLGQGPQFIFQYYEKEERGRGNFPDRFSARQFPNYSSELNVNALLLGDSALYLCASSWTGTGFGNTEAFFGQGTRLTVV.

CDR3 coding DNA: TGCAGTGCTCCTTCAAGAACAGGGCTACACGAGCAGTACTTC. It specifies CSAPSRTGLHEQYF. The chain recombines TRBV20-1 with TRBJ2-7, with TRBD1 as a possible D gene (6 bases). This CDR3 is 14 amino acids long. V was pared by 5 bases and J by 5 bases, with 19 bases between. Looked up from germline, CDR1 is DFQATT and CDR2 is SNEGSKA (reference sequence).

At least ten counts were recorded for this clonotype. The chain links TRBV25-1 to TRBJ1-5; no definite D call. The germline V gene encodes CDR1 MGHDK and CDR2 SYGVNS. The CDR3 extends over 14 amino acids. V lost 3 bases, J lost 2 bases, and 8 bases lay in between. CDR3 loop: CASSDAYGNQPQHF. In DNA form, the CDR3 reads TGTGCCAGCAGTGATGCATACGGCAATCAGCCCCAGCATTTT.

This chain links TRBV28 with TRBJ2-3; 11 bases fit TRBD2. Germline V lookup: CDR1 MDHEN, CDR2 SYDVKM. This CDR3 comprises 17 residues. V lost 6 bases, J lost 3 bases, and 11 bases stayed unmatched. The CDR3 loop is CASSSPGLAEGTDTQYF. DNA of the CDR3: TGTGCCAGCAGCTCTCCGGGACTAGCGGAAGGGACAGATACGCAGTATTTT.

Regarding this clonotype: One end of the junction varies from germline; a read error may be responsible. CDR3 protein: CAGRRERTGELFF. The DNA for the CDR3 is TGTGCCGGCAGGAGGGAGAGGACCGGGGAGCTGTTTTTT. The gene calls are TRBV9 and TRBJ2-2; D is perhaps TRBD2 (6 bases). The germline V gene encodes CDR1 SGDLS and CDR2 YYNGEE. The CDR3 runs 13 residues.

V gene TRBV11-1 combines with J gene TRBJ2-1; 11 bases agree with TRBD2. The J call may be wrong; the DNA end is better matched by TRBJ2-7. Germline CDR1 and CDR2: SGHAT and FQDESV (reference sequence). This CDR3 spans 16 amino acids. In DNA, the CDR3 is TGTGCCAGCAGCGCCCTAGCGGGAGGAACCTACAATGAGCAGTACTTC. It codes for CASSALAGGTYNEQYF.

This clonotype was detected a few times. DNA of the CDR3: TGTGCCAGCAGTCTCCAGCCCAATCAGCCCCAGCATTTT. Translated: CASSLQPNQPQHF. The chain recombines TRBV7-6 with TRBJ1-5, with no clear D. This CDR3 region has 13 residues. V gave up 6 bases and J gave up 3 bases, with 9 bases separating them. Looked up from germline, CDR1 is SGHVS and CDR2 is FNYEAQ.

This clonotype was picked up a small number of times. The CDR3 DNA reads as TGTGCCAGCAGCTTTACAGGGCTAAAAGGGGGGGACTATGGCTACACCTTC. Amino acids: CASSFTGLKGGDYGYTF. The rearrangement uses TRBV7-9 and TRBJ1-2, with D possibly being TRBD1 (6 bases). This CDR3 comprises 17 residues. From germline, CDR1 is SEHNR and CDR2 FQNEAQ (reference sequence). V lost 3 bases to trimming and J lost 3 bases, with 20 bases between them.

This clonotype appeared a few times. This chain uses TRBV4-2 with TRBJ2-1; a weak D match, TRBD2 (5 bases). The CDR3 is 15 amino acids. Looked up from germline, CDR1 is LGHNA and CDR2 is YNFKEQ. V was cut by 1 base and J by 4 bases, with 11 bases left in between. The CDR3, as DNA: TGTGCCAGCAGCCAAGCGGGGTCCCCTTACAATGAGCAGTTCTTC. The encoded protein is CASSQAGSPYNEQFF.